These T cell receptor beta chains were read from a single sample in a study of blood T cell repertoires in COVID-19. TCRdb's table, derived via immunoSEQ multiplex PCR, lists solely in-frame clones and lacks some. The sample shows 78,000 or so clones, around 90% of them seen only once. The sample consisted of peripheral blood. The receptors were gathered from a woman between 45 and 65 years old with acute or convalescent COVID-19. CDR3s include the opening cysteine and the closing phenylalanine or tryptophan. The order of the fields is V gene, D gene, clone size, J gene, CDR3 DNA, CDR3 protein. D genes are given only for firm matches. Size is omitted from some rows. Given values are once, few, many or a class for expanded clones.

V: TRBV7-2; D: NA; size: NA; J: TRBJ2-3; DNA: TGTGCCAGCAGCTTAGAGAATGAGGATTTGACAGATACGCAGTATTTT; CDR3: CASSLENEDLTDTQYF
V: TRBV10-3; D: NA; size: NA; J: TRBJ1-6; DNA: TGTGCCATCAGTGAGTCCCAGGGTTCACCCCTCCACTTT; CDR3: CAISESQGSPLHF
V: TRBV29-1; D: NA; size: NA; J: TRBJ2-5; DNA: TGCAGCGCCATACTGACAGGTCAGACCCAGTACTTC; CDR3: CSAILTGQTQYF
V: TRBV24-1; D: TRBD2; size: NA; J: TRBJ2-3; DNA: TGTGCCACCAGTGATCGGACTAGCGGGAGAAGAGGAGATACGCAGTATTTT; CDR3: CATSDRTSGRRGDTQYF
V: TRBV9; D: NA; size: NA; J: TRBJ2-7; DNA: TGTGCCAGCAGCGCCCACCGGGCCCCAGGGACAAACGAGCAGTACTTC; CDR3: CASSAHRAPGTNEQYF
V: TRBV30; D: NA; size: NA; J: TRBJ1-2; DNA: TGTGCCTGGAGTCCCACAGGGTCTGGACTTGGCTACACCTTC; CDR3: CAWSPTGSGLGYTF
V: TRBV3-1/TRBV3-2; D: TRBD2; size: NA; J: TRBJ2-4; DNA: TGTGCCAGCAGCCGGGGACTGGGTCAGCGGGGCTACTTC; CDR3: CASSRGLGQRGYF
V: TRBV7-9; D: TRBD1; size: once; J: TRBJ1-6; DNA: TGTGCCAGCAGGGCGACAGGGATTGGATCACCCCTCCACTTT; CDR3: CASRATGIGSPLHF
V: TRBV6-5; D: TRBD1; size: NA; J: TRBJ1-1; DNA: TGTGCCAGCAGCGCTTCCGGGACAGGGAACACTGAAGCTTTCTTT; CDR3: CASSASGTGNTEAFF
V: TRBV6-1; D: TRBD1; size: NA; J: TRBJ1-4; DNA: TGTGCCAGCAGTGAGCTTCACAGGGGGAATAATGAAAAACTGTTTTTT; CDR3: CASSELHRGNNEKLFF
V: TRBV6-5; D: TRBD2; size: NA; J: TRBJ2-2; DNA: TGTGCCAGCAGCTATAGCGGGCGTAACACCGGGGAGCTGTTTTTT; CDR3: CASSYSGRNTGELFF
V: TRBV7-8; D: NA; size: NA; J: TRBJ2-7; DNA: TGTGCCAGCAGCTTGGAGGGCTACTACGAGCAGTACTTC; CDR3: CASSLEGYYEQYF
V: TRBV18; D: TRBD1; size: NA; J: TRBJ2-2; DNA: TGTGCCAGCTCACCCGGACAGGCGAACACCGGGGAGCTGTTTTTT; CDR3: CASSPGQANTGELFF
V: TRBV3-1/TRBV3-2; D: NA; size: NA; J: TRBJ1-5; DNA: TGTGCCAGCAGCCAAGGGGGGACTAATCAGCCCCAGCATTTT; CDR3: CASSQGGTNQPQHF
V: TRBV7-2; D: NA; size: NA; J: TRBJ1-2; DNA: TGTGCCAGCAGCTTAAGGTTACAAGGCGGGCCCTATGGCTACACCTTC; CDR3: CASSLRLQGGPYGYTF
V: TRBV21-1; D: NA; size: NA; J: TRBJ1-3; DNA: TGTGCCAGCAGAACAAAGCCCCGTCCTGGGGGACACTCTGGAAACACCATATATTTT; CDR3: CASRTKPRPGGHSGNTIYF
V: TRBV12-2; D: NA; size: NA; J: TRBJ2-1; DNA: TGTGCAAGTCACCAACAGCGGGGCTACAATGAGCAGTTCTTC; CDR3: CASHQQRGYNEQFF
V: TRBV6-1; D: TRBD2; size: NA; J: TRBJ2-1; DNA: TGTGCCAGCAGTGAAGTCGGGGGGGCATTCAATGAGCAGTTCTTC; CDR3: CASSEVGGAFNEQFF
V: TRBV4-2; D: TRBD2; size: NA; J: TRBJ2-5; DNA: TGTGCCAGCAGCCCGGGACTAGGTGTGACCCAGTACTTC; CDR3: CASSPGLGVTQYF
V: TRBV10-1; D: NA; size: NA; J: TRBJ1-5; DNA: TGCGCCAGCAGTGATGGAGGGCCCCAGCATTTT; CDR3: CASSDGGPQHF
V: TRBV13; D: TRBD1; size: NA; J: TRBJ1-6; DNA: TGTGCCAGCAGCCCCGACAGGGGGTCGGGCTCACCCCTCCACTTT; CDR3: CASSPDRGSGSPLHF
V: TRBV5-4; D: TRBD2; size: NA; J: TRBJ2-2; DNA: TGTGCCAGCACAAAGGGACTAGCGGGGAACACCGGGGAGCTGTTTTTT; CDR3: CASTKGLAGNTGELFF
V: TRBV4-1; D: NA; size: once; J: TRBJ2-1; DNA: TGCGCCAGCAGCCAAGCCTCCCTCAACAGGGTGAGGAATGAGCAGTTCTTC; CDR3: CASSQASLNRVRNEQFF
V: TRBV24-1; D: TRBD1; size: NA; J: TRBJ2-3; DNA: TGTGCCACCAGTGATTTAGGCCGGGACAGGGACACAGATACGCAGTATTTT; CDR3: CATSDLGRDRDTDTQYF
V: TRBV20-1; D: NA; size: once; J: TRBJ1-1; DNA: TGCAGTGCTAAGTTGCAGACTGAAGCTTTCTTT; CDR3: CSAKLQTEAFF
V: TRBV5-4; D: NA; size: NA; J: TRBJ2-7; DNA: TGTGCCAGCAGCCCGCGGGCCGGCCCCTACGAGCAGTACTTC; CDR3: CASSPRAGPYEQYF
V: TRBV5-1; D: TRBD2; size: NA; J: TRBJ2-7; DNA: TGCGCCAGCAGCTTGGATCTAGCGGTAACCTACGAGCAGTACTTC; CDR3: CASSLDLAVTYEQYF
V: TRBV4-1; D: NA; size: NA; J: TRBJ1-6; DNA: TGCGCCAGCAGCCAAGAGTGGCAGGGAAATTCACCCCTCCACTTT; CDR3: CASSQEWQGNSPLHF
V: TRBV4-3; D: TRBD2; size: NA; J: TRBJ2-3; DNA: TGCGCCAGCAGCTCGCGGGGGGTTGGCACAGATACGCAGTATTTT; CDR3: CASSSRGVGTDTQYF
V: TRBV19; D: TRBD2; size: once; J: TRBJ2-1; DNA: TGTGCCAGTAGTATAGACAGGACTAGCGGGCAGTTCTTC; CDR3: CASSIDRTSGQFF
V: TRBV28; D: NA; size: NA; J: TRBJ1-5; DNA: TGTGCCAGCAGGCTAGGGGGAGATTATCAGCCCCAGCATTTT; CDR3: CASRLGGDYQPQHF
V: TRBV5-4; D: NA; size: NA; J: TRBJ2-7; DNA: TGTGCCAGCAGCCGGCCCGGGATAGGGTCCTACGAGCAGTACTTC; CDR3: CASSRPGIGSYEQYF
V: TRBV28; D: NA; size: few; J: TRBJ2-7; DNA: TGTGCCAGCAGTCCACAGGGAGGGAATTACGAGCAGTACTTC; CDR3: CASSPQGGNYEQYF
V: TRBV5-6; D: NA; size: few; J: TRBJ1-2; DNA: TGTGCCAGCAGCTTACAGGGATTCTATGGCTACACCTTC; CDR3: CASSLQGFYGYTF
V: TRBV18; D: TRBD1; size: NA; J: TRBJ2-1; DNA: TGTGCCAGCTCACCAGAGAGGACAGGGGGAATGCAGTTCTTC; CDR3: CASSPERTGGMQFF
V: TRBV6-1; D: TRBD1; size: NA; J: TRBJ1-5; DNA: TGTGCCAGCAGTGAAGCGGACAGGGGTATCTACACTCAGCCCCAGCATTTT; CDR3: CASSEADRGIYTQPQHF
V: TRBV19; D: NA; size: NA; J: TRBJ1-1; DNA: TGTGCCAGTAGTGCTACCGGGACTTTGAACACTGAAGCTTTCTTT; CDR3: CASSATGTLNTEAFF
V: TRBV5-4; D: TRBD2; size: NA; J: TRBJ2-2; DNA: TGTGCCAGCAGCTTGGGCAGTCTAGCGGGCAACACCGGGGAGCTGTTTTTT; CDR3: CASSLGSLAGNTGELFF